The sequence of this T cell receptor beta chain was determined in a study of T cells in tuberculosis. Sequencing was performed with immunoSEQ multiplex PCR; in TCRdb, only in-frame clones are kept and a portion is missing. The table records tens of thousands of clones, approximately 95% of them present only once. Time point given: new active TB diagnosis, blood taken before or within 7 days of starting treatment. Positive smear microscopy and/or M. tuberculosis culture confirmed active disease. Germline V lookup: CDR1 MNHNS, CDR2 SASEGT. The CDR3 runs to 18 residues. With 2 bases removed from V and 2 bases from J, the gap between germline ends came to 21 bases.

This receptor was identified in an adult with tuberculosis. The rearrangement joins TRBV6-1 to TRBJ2-5; perhaps TRBD1 as D (5 bases). Sequencing used PBMCs, obtained at tuberculosis diagnosis. CDR3 sequence: CASSESPFFSTAQETQYF. DNA for the CDR3: TGTGCCAGCAGTGAAAGCCCCTTCTTCTCGACAGCTCAAGAGACCCAGTACTTC.